This TCR beta chain emerged from a study of chemoradiotherapy in HPV16-positive cancers. Germline trimming cut 5 bases from V and 14 bases from J; bases unmatched to any gene: 10. Per the germline V gene, CDR1 is KGHSH and CDR2 is LQKENI. The CDR3 is 14 residues long. Assay: immunoSEQ multiplex PCR; the TCRdb copy retains only in-frame clones and omits some. The sample contains about 8,700 clones, less than 85% of which appear only once. General observations from the study: HPV-specific T cells were functionally defined from only two HPV16-positive patients. HPV-responsive T-cell expansion during chemoradiotherapy was linked to improved recurrence-free survival in HPV16-positive patients.

In regard to this clone: Its antigen is not identified.

This chain uses TRBV18 with TRBJ2-1; 12 positions agree with TRBD2. This receptor was identified in a human donor with HPV-associated anogenital cancer. Sampling was performed from a patient who underwent chemoradiotherapy. CDR3: CASSSTTSGSMEFF. DNA for the CDR3: TGTGCCAGCTCATCTACGACTAGCGGGAGTATGGAGTTCTTC.